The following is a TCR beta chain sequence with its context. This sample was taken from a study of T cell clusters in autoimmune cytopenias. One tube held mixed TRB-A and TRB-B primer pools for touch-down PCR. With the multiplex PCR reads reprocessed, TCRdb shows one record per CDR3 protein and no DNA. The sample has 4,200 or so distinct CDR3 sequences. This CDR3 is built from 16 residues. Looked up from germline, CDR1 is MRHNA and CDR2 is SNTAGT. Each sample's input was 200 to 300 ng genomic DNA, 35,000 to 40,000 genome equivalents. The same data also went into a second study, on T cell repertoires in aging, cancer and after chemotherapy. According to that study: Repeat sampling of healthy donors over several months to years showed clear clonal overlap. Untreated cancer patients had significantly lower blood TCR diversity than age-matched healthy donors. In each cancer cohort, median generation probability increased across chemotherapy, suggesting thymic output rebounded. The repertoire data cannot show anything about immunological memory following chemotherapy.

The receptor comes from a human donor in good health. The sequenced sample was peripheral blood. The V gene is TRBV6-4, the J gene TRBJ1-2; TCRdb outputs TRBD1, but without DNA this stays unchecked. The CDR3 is CASSERWQGRNYGYTF.